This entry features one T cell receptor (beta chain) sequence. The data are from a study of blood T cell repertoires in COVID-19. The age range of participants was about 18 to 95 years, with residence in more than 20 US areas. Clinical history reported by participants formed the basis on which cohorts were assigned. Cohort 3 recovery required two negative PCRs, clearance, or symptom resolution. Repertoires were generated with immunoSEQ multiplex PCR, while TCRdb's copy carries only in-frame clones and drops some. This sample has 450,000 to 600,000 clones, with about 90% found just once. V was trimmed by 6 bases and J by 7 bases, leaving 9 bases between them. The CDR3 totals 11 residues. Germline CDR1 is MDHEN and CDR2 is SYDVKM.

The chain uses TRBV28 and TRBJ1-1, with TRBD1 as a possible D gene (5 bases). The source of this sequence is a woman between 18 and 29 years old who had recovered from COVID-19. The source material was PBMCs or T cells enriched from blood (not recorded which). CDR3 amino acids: CASRTTGEAFF. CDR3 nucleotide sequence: TGTGCCAGCAGAACAACAGGTGAAGCTTTCTTT.